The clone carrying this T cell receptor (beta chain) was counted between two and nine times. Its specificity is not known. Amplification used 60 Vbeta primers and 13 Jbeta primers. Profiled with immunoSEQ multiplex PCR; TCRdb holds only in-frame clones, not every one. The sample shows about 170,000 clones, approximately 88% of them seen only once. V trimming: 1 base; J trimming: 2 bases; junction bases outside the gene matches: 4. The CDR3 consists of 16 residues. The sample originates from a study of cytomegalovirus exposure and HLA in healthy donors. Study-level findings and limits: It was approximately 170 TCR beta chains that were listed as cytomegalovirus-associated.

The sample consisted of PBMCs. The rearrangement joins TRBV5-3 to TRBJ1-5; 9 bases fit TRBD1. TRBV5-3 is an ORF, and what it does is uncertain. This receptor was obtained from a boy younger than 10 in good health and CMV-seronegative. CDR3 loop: CARSLRDREGNQPQHF. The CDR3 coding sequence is TGTGCCAGAAGCTTGAGGGACAGGGAGGGCAATCAGCCCCAGCATTTT.